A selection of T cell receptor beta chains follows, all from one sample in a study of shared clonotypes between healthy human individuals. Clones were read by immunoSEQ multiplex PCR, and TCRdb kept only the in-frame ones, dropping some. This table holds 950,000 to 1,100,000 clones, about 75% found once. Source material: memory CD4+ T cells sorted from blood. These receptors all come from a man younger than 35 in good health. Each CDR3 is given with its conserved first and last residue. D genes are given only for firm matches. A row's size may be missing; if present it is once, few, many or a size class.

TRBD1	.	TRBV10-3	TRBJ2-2	TGTGCCATCAGTGAGCACACAGGGGTCACCGGGGAGCTGTTTTTT	CAISEHTGVTGELFF
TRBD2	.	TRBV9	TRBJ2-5	TGTGCCAGCAGCCGGAGCGGGAGGGCCGGCCAAGAGACCCAGTACTTC	CASSRSGRAGQETQYF
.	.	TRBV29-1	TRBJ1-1	TGCAGCGTTCTACAGGGAAACACTGAAGCTTTCTTT	CSVLQGNTEAFF
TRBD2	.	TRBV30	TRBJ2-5	TGTGCCTGGAGCCGCGGACTAGCGGGCGTGGAGACCCAGTACTTC	CAWSRGLAGVETQYF
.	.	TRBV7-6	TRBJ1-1	TGTGCCAGCAGCTTAGGTGGGGCGGTTAAAGCTTTCTTT	CASSLGGAVKAFF
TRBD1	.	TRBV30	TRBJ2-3	TGTGCCTGGGGGACAGGGAAAAGCACAGATACGCAGTATTTT	CAWGTGKSTDTQYF
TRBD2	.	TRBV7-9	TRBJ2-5	TGTGCCAGCAGCGCCACTAGCGGGGGGGGAGAGACCCAGTACTTC	CASSATSGGGETQYF
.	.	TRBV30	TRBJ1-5	TGTGCCTGGAGTGTCGGACAGTCCAATCAGCCCCAGCATTTT	CAWSVGQSNQPQHF
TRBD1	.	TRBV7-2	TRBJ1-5	TGTGCCAGCAGCTTAATGGCAGGGGGAAACAATCAGCCCCAGCATTTT	CASSLMAGGNNQPQHF
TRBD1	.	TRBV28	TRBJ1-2	TGTGCCAGCAGTCCCCCGGGACAGGGGGTCAAAGGCTACACCTTC	CASSPPGQGVKGYTF
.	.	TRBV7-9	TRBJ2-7	TGTGCCAGCAGCTTAGGTTTCGGGACTTACGAGCAGTACTTC	CASSLGFGTYEQYF
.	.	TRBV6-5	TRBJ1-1	TGTGCCAGCAGTTACTCGGGACCTACGAGGACTGAAGCTTTCTTT	CASSYSGPTRTEAFF
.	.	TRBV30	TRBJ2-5	TGTGCCTGGAGTGTACGCCTTGGAGAGACCCAGTACTTC	CAWSVRLGETQYF
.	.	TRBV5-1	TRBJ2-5	TGCGCCAGCAGCTTGGACAGGGTAAACCGGGGAGAGACCCAGTACTTC	CASSLDRVNRGETQYF
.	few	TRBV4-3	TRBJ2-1	TGCGCCAGCAGCCAAGATCCAGGTAATGAGCAGTTCTTC	CASSQDPGNEQFF
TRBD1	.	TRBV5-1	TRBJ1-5	TGCGCCAGCAGCTTGGCAGGACAGGGCGATCAGCCCCAGCATTTT	CASSLAGQGDQPQHF